The TCR beta chain described here comes from a study of identical twins. Everyone who gave samples was a healthy Caucasian. In TCRdb, the 5' RACE reads were re-called with MiXCR into one record per CDR3 protein. This table holds approximately 260,000 distinct CDR3 sequences, approximately 8.3% found once. Germline V CDR1 and CDR2: MNHEY, SVGEGT. The CDR3 has 14 residues. The junction had 10 bases not matched to a gene; V was cut back by 7 bases and J by 6 bases. These sequences were also reported in another study, on yellow fever vaccine responses in identical twins.

The chain links TRBV6-2 or TRBV6-3 to TRBJ2-5, with 8 nucleotides matching TRBD2. The clonotype was recovered from a woman under 30 in good health. Material for sequencing was CD8+ T cells sorted from blood. The CDR3 region has the DNA TGTGCCAGCATTCAACGGGGGGGCATTAAGACCCAGTACTTC. It yields the protein CASIQRGGIKTQYF.